This TCR beta chain was sequenced for a study of PD-1 blockade in classical Hodgkin lymphoma. The CDR3 covers 14 residues. CDR1 and CDR2 from the germline V gene are KGHSH and LQKENI. V dropped 3 bases and J dropped 7; count of bases not matched to a gene: 2. This table comes from immunoSEQ multiplex PCR, and its TCRdb copy is limited to in-frame clones, with some not included. Among about 27,000 clones, approximately 85% were seen once, and the ten largest hold 2% to 2.5%. Time point of the sample: cycle 4 day 1 (C4D1), after five to seven weeks of nivolumab. Each and every patient relapsed after autologous stem cell transplantation, and patients got differing brentuximab vedotin exposure. Magnetic negative selection of thawed PBMCs was the method by which CD4+ T cells were purified.

This clonotype originated in a human donor with classical Hodgkin lymphoma. Material: CD4+ T cells from blood, obtained before the fourth cycle of nivolumab. The chain is built from TRBV18 and TRBJ1-6; 8 bases map to TRBD1. The CDR3 sequence: CASSPTGGNSPLHF. CDR3 in DNA: TGTGCCAGCTCACCCACAGGGGGAAATTCACCCCTCCACTTT.